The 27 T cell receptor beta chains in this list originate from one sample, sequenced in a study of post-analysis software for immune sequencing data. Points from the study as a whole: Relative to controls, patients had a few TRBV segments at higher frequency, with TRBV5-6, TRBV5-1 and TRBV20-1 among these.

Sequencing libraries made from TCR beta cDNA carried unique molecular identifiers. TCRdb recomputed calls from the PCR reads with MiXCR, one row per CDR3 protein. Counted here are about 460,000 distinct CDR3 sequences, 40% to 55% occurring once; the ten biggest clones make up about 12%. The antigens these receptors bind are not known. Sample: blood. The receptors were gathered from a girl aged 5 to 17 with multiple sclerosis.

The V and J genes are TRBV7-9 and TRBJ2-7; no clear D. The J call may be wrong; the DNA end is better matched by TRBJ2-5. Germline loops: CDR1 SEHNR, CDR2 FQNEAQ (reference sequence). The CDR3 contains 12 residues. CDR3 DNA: TGTGCCAGCAGCTTAAGCTCGGAGACCCAGTACTTC. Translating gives CASSLSSETQYF.

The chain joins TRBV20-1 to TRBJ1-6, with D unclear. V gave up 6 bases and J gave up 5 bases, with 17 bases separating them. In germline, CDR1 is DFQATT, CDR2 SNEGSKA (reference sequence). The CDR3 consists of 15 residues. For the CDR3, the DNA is TGCAGTGCCCTAAGATCTGGCCTTGATAATTCACCCCTCCACTTT. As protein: CSALRSGLDNSPLHF.

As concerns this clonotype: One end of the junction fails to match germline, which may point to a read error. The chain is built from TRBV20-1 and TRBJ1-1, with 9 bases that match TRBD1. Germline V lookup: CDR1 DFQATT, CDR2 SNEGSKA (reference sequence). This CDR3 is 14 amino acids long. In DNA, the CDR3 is TGTAGTGCCGTCTCGACAGGGGGTAACTCTGAAGCTTTCTTT. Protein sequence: CSAVSTGGNSEAFF.

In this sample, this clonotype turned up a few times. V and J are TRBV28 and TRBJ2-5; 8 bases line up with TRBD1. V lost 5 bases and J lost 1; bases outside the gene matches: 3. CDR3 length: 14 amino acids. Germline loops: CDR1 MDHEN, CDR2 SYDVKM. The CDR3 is CASSKDRAQETQYF. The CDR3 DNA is TGTGCCAGCAGTAAGGACAGGGCCCAAGAGACCCAGTACTTC.

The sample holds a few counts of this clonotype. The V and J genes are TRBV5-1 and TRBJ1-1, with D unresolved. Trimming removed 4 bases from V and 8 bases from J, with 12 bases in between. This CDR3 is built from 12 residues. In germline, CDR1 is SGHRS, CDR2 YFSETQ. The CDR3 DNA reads TGCGCCAGCAGCGGAGAGGGAGACGAAGCTTTCTTT. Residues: CASSGEGDEAFF.

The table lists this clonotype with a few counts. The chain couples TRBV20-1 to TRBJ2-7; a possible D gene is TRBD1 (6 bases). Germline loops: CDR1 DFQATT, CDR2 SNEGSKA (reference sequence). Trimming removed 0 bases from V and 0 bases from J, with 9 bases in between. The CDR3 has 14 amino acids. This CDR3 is CSARDMDSSYEQYF. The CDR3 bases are TGCAGTGCTAGAGATATGGACAGCTCCTACGAGCAGTACTTC.

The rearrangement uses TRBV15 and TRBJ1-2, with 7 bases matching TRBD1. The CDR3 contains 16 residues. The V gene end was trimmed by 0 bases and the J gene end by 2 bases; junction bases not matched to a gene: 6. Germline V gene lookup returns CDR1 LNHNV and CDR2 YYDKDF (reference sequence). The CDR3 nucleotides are TGTGCCACCAGCAGAGACAGGGGGGCGGTCAACTATGGCTACACCTTC. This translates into CATSRDRGAVNYGYTF.

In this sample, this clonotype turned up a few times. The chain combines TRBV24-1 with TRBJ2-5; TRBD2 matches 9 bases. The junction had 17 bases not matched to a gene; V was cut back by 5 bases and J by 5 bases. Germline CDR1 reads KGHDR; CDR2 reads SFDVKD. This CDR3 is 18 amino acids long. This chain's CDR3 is CATSGTSVKYQVSETQYF. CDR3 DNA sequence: TGTGCCACCAGTGGGACTAGCGTCAAATACCAAGTTTCGGAGACCCAGTACTTC.

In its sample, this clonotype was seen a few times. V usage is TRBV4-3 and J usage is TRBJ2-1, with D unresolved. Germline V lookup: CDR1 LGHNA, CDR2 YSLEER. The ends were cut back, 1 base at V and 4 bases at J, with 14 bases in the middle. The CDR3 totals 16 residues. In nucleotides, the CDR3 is TGCGCCAGCAGCCAAGCCCTCGACGAGGTGTACAATGAGCAGTTCTTC. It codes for CASSQALDEVYNEQFF.

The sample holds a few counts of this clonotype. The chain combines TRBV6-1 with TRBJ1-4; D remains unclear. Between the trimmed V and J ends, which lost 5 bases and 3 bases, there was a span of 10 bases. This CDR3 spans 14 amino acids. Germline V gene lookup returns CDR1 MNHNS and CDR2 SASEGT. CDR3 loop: CASSFDGPNEKLFF. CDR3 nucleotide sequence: TGTGCCAGCAGTTTCGACGGACCTAATGAAAAACTGTTTTTT.

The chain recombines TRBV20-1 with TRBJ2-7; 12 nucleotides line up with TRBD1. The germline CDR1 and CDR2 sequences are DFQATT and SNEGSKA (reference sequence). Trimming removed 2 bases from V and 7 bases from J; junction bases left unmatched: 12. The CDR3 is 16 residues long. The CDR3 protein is CSARPTMGQGAWEQYF. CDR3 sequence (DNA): TGCAGTGCTAGACCAACAATGGGACAGGGGGCCTGGGAGCAGTACTTC.

CDR3 nucleotides: TGTGCCAGCACAGTTGGGACAGGGGGCAGGGATACGCAGTATTTT. Its protein is CASTVGTGGRDTQYF. V and J are TRBV6-5 and TRBJ2-3, with TRBD1 matching over 12 bases. This CDR3 is 15 amino acids long. Germline CDR1 MNHEY, CDR2 SVGAGI. Unmatched junction bases numbered 8, after V lost 7 bases and J lost 6 bases.

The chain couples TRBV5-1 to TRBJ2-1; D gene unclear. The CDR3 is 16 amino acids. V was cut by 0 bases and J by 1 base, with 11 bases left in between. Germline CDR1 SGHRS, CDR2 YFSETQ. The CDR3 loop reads CASSLEVGPSYNEQFF. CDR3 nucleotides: TGCGCCAGCAGCTTGGAGGTGGGCCCATCCTACAATGAGCAGTTCTTC.

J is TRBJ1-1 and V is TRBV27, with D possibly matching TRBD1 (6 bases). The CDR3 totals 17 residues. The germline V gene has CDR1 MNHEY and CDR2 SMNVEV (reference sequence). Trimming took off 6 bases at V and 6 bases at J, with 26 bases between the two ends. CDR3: CASSIEPTWASGAEAFF. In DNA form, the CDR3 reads TGTGCCAGCAGCATCGAGCCGACTTGGGCCTCAGGGGCTGAAGCTTTCTTT.

The chain's CDR3 is CASSPGTDHYTDTQYF. In nucleotides, the CDR3 is TGTGCCAGCAGCCCTGGGACAGATCACTACACAGATACGCAGTATTTT. The rearrangement uses TRBV12-3 or TRBV12-4 and TRBJ2-3, with 7 bases that match TRBD1. The V and J ends lost 6 bases and 2 bases, in that order; junction bases with no gene match: 11. CDR3 length: 16 residues.

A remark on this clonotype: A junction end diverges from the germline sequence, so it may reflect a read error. The CDR3 spells CASSSLPAGGGIETQYF. DNA for the CDR3: TGTGCTAGCAGCTCTCTTCCAGCGGGAGGGGGAATCGAGACCCAGTACTTC. This rearrangement joins TRBV7-2 to TRBJ2-5; 10 positions match TRBD2. The CDR3 sequence is 17 residues long. The germline V gene encodes CDR1 SGHTA and CDR2 FQGNSA.

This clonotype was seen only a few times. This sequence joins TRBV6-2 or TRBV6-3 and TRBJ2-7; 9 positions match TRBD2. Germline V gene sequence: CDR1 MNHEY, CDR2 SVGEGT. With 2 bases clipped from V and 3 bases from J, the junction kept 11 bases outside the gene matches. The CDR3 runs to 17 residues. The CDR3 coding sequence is TGTGCCAGCAGTTACCCGAGGTGGGGTAGCGGGAGCTACGAGCAGTACTTC. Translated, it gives CASSYPRWGSGSYEQYF.

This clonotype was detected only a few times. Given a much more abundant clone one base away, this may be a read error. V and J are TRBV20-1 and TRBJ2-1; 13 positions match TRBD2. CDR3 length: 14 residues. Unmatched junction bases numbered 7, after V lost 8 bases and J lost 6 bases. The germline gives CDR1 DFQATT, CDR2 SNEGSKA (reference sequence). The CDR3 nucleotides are TGCAGTACTAAACGGACTAGCGGGAGCAATGAGCAGTTCTTC. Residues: CSTKRTSGSNEQFF.

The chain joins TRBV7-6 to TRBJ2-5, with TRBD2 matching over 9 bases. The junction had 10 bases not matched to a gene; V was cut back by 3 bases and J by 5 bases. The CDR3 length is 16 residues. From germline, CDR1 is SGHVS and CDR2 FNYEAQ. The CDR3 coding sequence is TGTGCCAGCAGCTTTGGGCGACTAGCGGTTGGGGAGACCCAGTACTTC. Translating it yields CASSFGRLAVGETQYF.

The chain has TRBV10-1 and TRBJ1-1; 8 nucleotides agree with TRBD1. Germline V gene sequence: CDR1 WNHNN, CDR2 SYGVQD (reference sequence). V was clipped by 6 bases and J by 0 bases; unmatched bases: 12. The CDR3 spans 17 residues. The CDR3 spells CASSASVTGVLNTEAFF. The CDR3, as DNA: TGCGCCAGCAGCGCCTCGGTGACAGGGGTCCTGAACACTGAAGCTTTCTTT.

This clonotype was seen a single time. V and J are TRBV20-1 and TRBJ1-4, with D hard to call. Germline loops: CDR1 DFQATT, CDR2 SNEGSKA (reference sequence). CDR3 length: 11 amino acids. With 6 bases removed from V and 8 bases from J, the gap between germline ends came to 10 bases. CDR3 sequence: CSAPSEEKLFF. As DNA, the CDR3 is TGCAGTGCCCCCTCCGAGGAAAAACTGTTTTTT.

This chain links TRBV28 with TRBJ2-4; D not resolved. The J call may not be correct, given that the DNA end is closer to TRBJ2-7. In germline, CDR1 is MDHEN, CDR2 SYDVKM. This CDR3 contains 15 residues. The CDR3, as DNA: TGTGCCAGCAGCCCCGTGGCGGCCGTTACCTACGAGCAGTACGTC. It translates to CASSPVAAVTYEQYV.

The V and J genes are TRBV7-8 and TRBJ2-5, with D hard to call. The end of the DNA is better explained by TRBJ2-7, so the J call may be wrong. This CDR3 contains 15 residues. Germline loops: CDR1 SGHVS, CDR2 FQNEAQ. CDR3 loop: CASSLRRLLNYEQYF. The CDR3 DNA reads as TGTGCCAGCAGCTTACGTCGGCTTCTGAACTACGAGCAGTACTTC.

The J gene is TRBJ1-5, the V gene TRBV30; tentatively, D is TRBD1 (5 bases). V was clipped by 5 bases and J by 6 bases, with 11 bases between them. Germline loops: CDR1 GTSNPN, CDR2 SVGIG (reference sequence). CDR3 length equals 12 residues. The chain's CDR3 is CAWGGEFQPQHF. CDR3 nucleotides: TGTGCCTGGGGAGGGGAGTTTCAGCCCCAGCATTTT.

The CDR3 DNA follows: TGTGCTAGTGGCGAGAATACGAATGAGCAGTTCTTC. Translated: CASGENTNEQFF. This rearrangement joins TRBV12-5 to TRBJ2-1, with D uncertain. The CDR3 consists of 12 residues. V lost 6 bases and J 7 bases, leaving 10 bases between the germline ends. Germline CDR1 and CDR2: LGHNT and FRNRAP. Filled out from reference TRBV12-5 and TRBJ2-1, the complete variable domain reads DARVTQTPRHKVTEMGQEVTMRCQPILGHNTVFWYRQTMMQGLELLAYFRNRAPLDDSGMPKDRFSAEMPDATLATLKIQPSEPRDSAVYFCASGENTNEQFFGPGTRLTVL.

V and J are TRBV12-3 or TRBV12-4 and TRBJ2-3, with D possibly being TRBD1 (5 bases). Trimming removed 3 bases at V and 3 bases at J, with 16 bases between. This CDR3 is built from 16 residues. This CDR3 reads CASSFWTLSRTDTQYF. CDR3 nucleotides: TGTGCCAGCAGTTTCTGGACACTTAGCAGGACAGATACGCAGTATTTT.

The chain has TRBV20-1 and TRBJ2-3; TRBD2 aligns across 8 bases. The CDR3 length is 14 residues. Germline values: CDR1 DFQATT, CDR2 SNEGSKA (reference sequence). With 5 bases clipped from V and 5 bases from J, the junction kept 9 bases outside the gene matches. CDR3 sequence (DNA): TGCAGTGCTTCCCTTAGCGGGGTCGGAGATACGCAGTATTTT. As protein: CSASLSGVGDTQYF.